The 27 T cell receptor beta chains below all came from one sample that was sequenced in a study of radiotherapy plus CTLA-4 blockade in lung cancer. Measured with immunoSEQ multiplex PCR; TCRdb has only the in-frame clones, and not every one. The sample has some 94,000 clones, roughly 80% seen once. This specimen was peripheral blood, taken from a patient treated with radiotherapy plus ipilimumab. The source of these receptors is a human donor with non-small cell lung cancer that progressed on radiotherapy plus ipilimumab.

For this clone: A read error may produce the germline difference seen at one junction end. J is TRBJ2-3 and V is TRBV5-8; unclear D gene. Germline CDR1 is SGHTS and CDR2 is YDEGEE. The CDR3 contains 13 residues. CDR3 residues: CASSDRGTDTQYF. For the CDR3, the DNA is TGTGCCAGCAGCGATCGAGGCACTGATACGCAGTATTTT.

V is TRBV30 and J is TRBJ1-1; D not certain. This CDR3 has 12 residues. V dropped 3 bases and J dropped 0 bases, with 5 bases sitting between them. The germline gives CDR1 GTSNPN, CDR2 SVGIG (reference sequence). This chain's CDR3 is CAWRGMNTEAFF. CDR3 nucleotide sequence: TGTGCCTGGAGAGGGATGAACACTGAAGCTTTCTTT.

The CDR3 DNA follows: TGTGCCAGCAGCTTAGAGGGGGCCGATAATGAAAAACTGTTTTTT. It translates to CASSLEGADNEKLFF. The J gene is TRBJ1-4, the V gene TRBV27; TRBD1 aligns across 7 bases. The trim removed 6 bases at V and 4 bases at J, leaving 8 bases unmatched. This CDR3 has 15 amino acids. Per germline, CDR1 MNHEY and CDR2 SMNVEV (reference sequence). Supplemented by reference TRBV27 and TRBJ1-4, the full variable domain reads EAQVTQNPRYLITVTGKKLTVTCSQNMNHEYMSWYRQDPGLGLRQIYYSMNVEVTDKGDVPEGYKVSRKEKRNFPLILESPSPNQTSLYFCASSLEGADNEKLFFGSGTQLSVL.

V gene TRBV27 combines with J gene TRBJ2-1, with a weak D call TRBD2 (6 bases). Per germline, CDR1 MNHEY and CDR2 SMNVEV (reference sequence). V was pared by 2 bases and J by 5 bases, with 13 bases between. The CDR3 contains 15 residues. In nucleotides, the CDR3 is TGTGCCAGCAGTTTACGGGGGAGCCCCAACAATGAGCAGTTCTTC. Protein: CASSLRGSPNNEQFF.

The genes are TRBV27 and TRBJ1-5; D might be TRBD1 (5 bases). Germline CDR1 reads MNHEY; CDR2 reads SMNVEV (reference sequence). V lost 5 bases and J 0 bases, leaving 17 bases between the germline ends. The CDR3 is 17 residues long. CDR3 sequence (DNA): TGTGCCAGCAGTCCCTACCGGGGCACGAATAGCAATCAGCCCCAGCATTTT. Its protein is CASSPYRGTNSNQPQHF.

This clone came up once. The chain recombines TRBV6-5 with TRBJ1-2; D perhaps matches TRBD1 (5 bases). The V end lost 0 bases, the J end lost 8 bases, and 13 bases lay between the germline ends. Germline-derived CDR1 and CDR2 are MNHEY and SVGAGI. This CDR3 is built from 14 residues. CDR3 sequence reads: CASSYSGAQGGYTF. The CDR3 nucleotides are TGTGCCAGCAGTTACTCCGGGGCCCAGGGAGGCTACACCTTC.

The CDR3, as DNA: TGTGCCAGCAGGGGCAGTAGCGGGTCGACCTACGAGCAGTACTTC. Amino acid sequence: CASRGSSGSTYEQYF. The J gene is TRBJ2-7, the V gene TRBV27; 7 nucleotides agree with TRBD2. Trimming took 6 bases from V and 2 from J; bases not matched to a gene: 10. The germline CDR1 and CDR2 sequences are MNHEY and SMNVEV (reference sequence). The CDR3 contains 15 residues.

This clone was recorded only once. The genes are TRBV6-5 and TRBJ2-1, with D uncertain. The CDR3 has 12 residues. Germline lookup yields CDR1 MNHEY and CDR2 SVGAGI. Trimming cost V 7 bases and J 5 bases, with 9 bases left between them. Here the CDR3 DNA reads TGTGCCAGCACCTCGACACACAATGAGCAGTTCTTC. Translated, it gives CASTSTHNEQFF.

This clone was counted only a few times. The J gene is TRBJ2-1, the V gene TRBV5-1; 11 bases are a match to TRBD2. This CDR3 comprises 18 residues. The V segment lost 7 bases and the J segment 1 base; nucleotides outside the gene matches: 13. Per germline, CDR1 SGHRS and CDR2 YFSETQ. CDR3 protein: CASYTRLAGGQSYNEQFF. The CDR3 nucleotides are TGCGCCAGCTATACTAGGCTAGCGGGAGGTCAATCCTACAATGAGCAGTTCTTC.

This chain joins TRBV19 and TRBJ1-5; no definite D call. The CDR3 runs to 13 residues. Germline values: CDR1 LNHDA, CDR2 SQIVND (reference sequence). V was pared by 8 bases and J by 7 bases, with 15 bases between. CDR3 sequence reads: CASAQAAQQPQHF. The CDR3, as DNA: TGTGCCAGTGCTCAAGCAGCACAGCAGCCCCAGCATTTT.

The gene calls are TRBV28 and TRBJ2-1, with D possibly TRBD1 on 6 matching bases. CDR1 is MDHEN, CDR2 SYDVKM, per germline. The CDR3 spans 11 residues. The germline V and J ends were trimmed by 2 bases and 15 bases, with 11 bases remaining between them. Here the CDR3 DNA reads TGTGCCAGCAGTTTAGACAGGCACCTGTTCTTC. Protein product: CASSLDRHLFF.

The DNA of the CDR3 is TGTGCCATCAGTGACCGGACAGGGAACTACGAGCAGTACTTC. Encoded protein: CAISDRTGNYEQYF. The J gene is TRBJ2-7, the V gene TRBV10-3; 8 bases map to TRBD1. J gave up 3 bases and V 3 bases, and 4 bases lay outside the gene matches. Germline-derived CDR1 and CDR2 are ENHRY and SYGVKD. The length of the CDR3 is 14 residues.

The count of this clone is one. The CDR3 DNA reads as TGTGCCAGCAGCGCCCGGGGACAGGGGGCGATTTCCTACGAGCAGTACTTC. Its protein is CASSARGQGAISYEQYF. V and J are TRBV7-2 and TRBJ2-5; TRBD1 agrees at 12 bases. The J call could be wrong; TRBJ2-7 is a better fit for the DNA end. The CDR3 is 17 residues long. Per the germline V gene, CDR1 is SGHTA and CDR2 is FQGNSA.

This clone ranks as medium-sized. The V call is TRBV27, the J call TRBJ2-1, with D tentatively TRBD2 (5 bases). Between the trimmed V and J ends, which lost 0 bases and 2 bases, there was a span of 11 bases. The length of the CDR3 is 16 residues. In germline, CDR1 is MNHEY, CDR2 SMNVEV (reference sequence). CDR3 DNA: TGTGCCAGCAGTTTATCGATGGTTAGCGCCTACAATGAGCAGTTCTTC. This translates into CASSLSMVSAYNEQFF.

The chain has TRBV28 and TRBJ2-3; 16 bases align to TRBD2. CDR1 and CDR2 (germline): MDHEN, SYDVKM. J was trimmed by 3 bases and V by 6 bases; bases with no gene match: 6. This CDR3 comprises 17 residues. The CDR3: CASRSGTSGRGTDTQYF. The CDR3 DNA is TGTGCCAGCAGATCCGGGACTAGCGGGAGGGGGACAGATACGCAGTATTTT.

This chain uses TRBV5-1 with TRBJ1-1; weak D call: TRBD1 (5 bases). V was clipped by 4 bases and J by 6 bases, with 13 bases between them. The germline V gene encodes CDR1 SGHRS and CDR2 YFSETQ. The CDR3 contains 13 residues. CDR3: CASSLSGRSEAFF. The CDR3 DNA follows: TGCGCCAGCAGCCTGTCAGGGAGGTCTGAAGCTTTCTTT.

The count of this clone is one. The gene calls are TRBV9 and TRBJ2-7, with D hard to call. The V gene lost 2 bases and the J gene lost 0 bases, with 6 bases spanning the gap. The germline CDR1 and CDR2 sequences are SGDLS and YYNGEE. The CDR3 runs 13 residues. The CDR3 spells CASSVGISYEQYF. CDR3 nucleotides: TGTGCCAGCAGCGTGGGGATCTCCTACGAGCAGTACTTC.

The rearrangement uses TRBV28 and TRBJ1-3; no clear D. V gave up 3 bases and J gave up 0 bases, with 6 bases separating them. The CDR3 has 14 amino acids. Germline CDR1 MDHEN, CDR2 SYDVKM. The CDR3 protein is CASSLEASGNTIYF. The DNA of the CDR3 is TGTGCCAGCAGTTTGGAGGCCTCTGGAAACACCATATATTTT.

The chain uses TRBV10-1 and TRBJ2-2; TRBD1 or TRBD2 may be the D gene (5 bases each). The CDR3 is 16 amino acids. CDR1 and CDR2 from the germline V gene are WNHNN and SYGVQD (reference sequence). V was trimmed by 7 bases and J by 0 bases, leaving 15 bases between them. CDR3 protein: CASTSTGSANTGELFF. CDR3 coding DNA: TGCGCCAGCACTTCTACAGGTAGCGCGAACACCGGGGAGCTGTTTTTT.

V gene TRBV7-9 combines with J gene TRBJ1-2; possible D gene TRBD1, 6 bases. Trimming removed 3 bases at V and 5 bases at J, with 10 bases between. Germline V gene lookup returns CDR1 SEHNR and CDR2 FQNEAQ (reference sequence). The CDR3 is made up of 13 amino acids. CDR3 loop: CASSLAGAYGYTF. The CDR3 DNA sequence: TGTGCCAGCAGCTTGGCAGGGGCGTATGGCTACACCTTC. The variable domain in full, completed from reference TRBV7-9 and TRBJ1-2, reads DTGVSQNPRHKITKRGQNVTFRCDPISEHNRLYWYRQTLGQGPEFLTYFQNEAQLEKSRLLSDRFSAERPKGSFSTLEIQRTEQGDSAMYLCASSLAGAYGYTFGSGTRLTVV.

The chain recombines TRBV7-2 with TRBJ2-5; possibly TRBD1 or TRBD2 for D (5 bases each). The CDR3 has 15 amino acids. From germline, CDR1 is SGHTA and CDR2 FQGNSA. The ends were cut back, 5 bases at V and 4 bases at J, with 17 bases in the middle. DNA for the CDR3: TGTGCCAGCAGCCCAGGGTCGCAGGGAGCAGAGACCCAGTACTTC. Translation: CASSPGSQGAETQYF.

This chain connects TRBV7-6 to TRBJ1-4; TRBD1 matches 7 bases. V trimming: 1 base; J trimming: 8 bases; junction bases outside the gene matches: 10. Germline-derived CDR1 and CDR2 are SGHVS and FNYEAQ. The CDR3 loop spans 16 amino acids. The CDR3 sequence: CASSLGPGTEGEKLFF. The CDR3 nucleotides are TGTGCCAGCAGCTTAGGTCCCGGGACAGAGGGGGAAAAACTGTTTTTT.

There are a few counts of this clone. The chain carries TRBV6-1 and TRBJ2-7, with D possibly matching TRBD1 (7 bases). This CDR3 comprises 16 residues. The germline gives CDR1 MNHNS, CDR2 SASEGT. With 0 bases removed from V and 0 bases from J, the gap between germline ends came to 12 bases. CDR3 nucleotide sequence: TGTGCCAGCAGTGAAGCGGGGCAGGGGGGCTCCTACGAGCAGTACTTC. This sequence encodes CASSEAGQGGSYEQYF.

The chain is built from TRBV27 and TRBJ2-1; 9 nucleotides align to TRBD2. The CDR3 sequence is 15 residues long. CDR1 and CDR2 from the germline V gene are MNHEY and SMNVEV (reference sequence). The V segment lost 1 base and the J segment 4 bases; nucleotides outside the gene matches: 2. Here the CDR3 reads CASSLYAGGYNEQFF. The CDR3 DNA follows: TGTGCCAGCAGTTTATATGCGGGAGGGTACAATGAGCAGTTCTTC.

This clone was found once. The chain recombines TRBV2 with TRBJ2-7, with D possibly TRBD2 on 6 matching bases. CDR3 length: 14 residues. Germline assignment: CDR1 SNHLY and CDR2 FYNNEI. With 6 bases removed from V and 3 bases from J, the gap between germline ends came to 15 bases. CDR3 protein: CASSTRDLDYEQYF. The DNA of the CDR3 is TGTGCCAGCAGCACCCGGGACTTAGACTACGAGCAGTACTTC.

V is TRBV18 and J is TRBJ1-5; D perhaps matches TRBD1 (6 bases). V was shortened by 5 bases and J by 5 bases, with 13 bases between the two germline ends. Germline V gene lookup returns CDR1 KGHSH and CDR2 LQKENI. The CDR3 runs 14 residues. CDR3 sequence (DNA): TGTGCCAGCTCAACGGGGGGGGCAGATCAGCCCCAGCATTTT. Protein: CASSTGGADQPQHF.

V usage is TRBV2 and J usage is TRBJ2-3, with 10 bases that match TRBD2. The CDR3 extends over 15 amino acids. Germline lookup yields CDR1 SNHLY and CDR2 FYNNEI. The V and J ends lost 2 bases and 4 bases, in that order; junction bases with no gene match: 3. The CDR3 DNA follows: TGTGCCAGCAGTGAAATGCTAGCGGGAGCAGATACGCAGTATTTT. Its translation: CASSEMLAGADTQYF. Supplemented by reference TRBV2 and TRBJ2-3, the full variable domain reads EPEVTQTPSHQVTQMGQEVILRCVPISNHLYFYWYRQILGQKVEFLVSFYNNEISEKSEIFDDQFSVERPDGSNFTLKIRSTKLEDSAMYFCASSEMLAGADTQYFGPGTRLTVL.